The clone carrying this TCR beta chain was counted at least ten times. Its antigen is currently unknown. These data originate in a study of neurological immune-mediated disorders. Study findings and constraints: Private repertoires in all groups were suggested by the finding that expanded clones across subjects shared no CDR3 amino acid sequences. HTLV-1-associated myelopathy had the most TCR clonal expansion, whereas multiple sclerosis had the least (lower than in healthy controls).

Time point here: longitudinal time-point 1 (baseline). Synthesis of cDNA was performed by 5'RACE using 10-nucleotide random UMIs. Via MiXCR, TCRdb re-called the 5' RACE reads, giving one row per CDR3 protein. The repertoire includes approximately 49,000 distinct CDR3 sequences, more than 8% of them detected once, and roughly 1.5% sits in the top ten. The length of the CDR3 is 14 residues. Germline V gene data show CDR1 as LNHNV and CDR2 as YYDKDF (reference sequence). The ends were cut back, 0 bases at V and 14 bases at J, with 17 bases in the middle. The rearrangement joins TRBV15 to TRBJ1-5; D gene unclear. The material sequenced was PBMCs. The receptor was isolated from a woman in her 40s in good health. The CDR3 nucleotides read TGTGCCACCAGCAGAGATGGGCCGGCTCCCAGCAAGCATTTT. It yields the protein CATSRDGPAPSKHF.